Below are 22 T cell receptor beta chains sequenced from a single sample in a study of cytomegalovirus exposure and HLA in healthy donors. Use of 60 Vbeta and 13 Jbeta primers characterized the PCR. Profiling relied on immunoSEQ multiplex PCR, and the TCRdb table lists in-frame clones only, not all of them. Among 65,000 to 70,000 clones listed, roughly nine tenths were seen once. The specimen sequenced was PBMCs. These receptor sequences come from a woman aged 25 to 39 in good health and CMV-seropositive.

V gene TRBV11-2 combines with J gene TRBJ2-5, with TRBD2 as a possible D gene (6 bases). The J call may not be correct, given that the DNA end is closer to TRBJ2-7. The CDR3 runs 14 residues. Germline V CDR1 and CDR2: SGHAT, FQNNGV. CDR3 region: CASSSPPGVYEQYF. DNA for the CDR3: TGTGCCAGCAGCTCCCCACCGGGGGTTTACGAGCAGTACTTC.

The J gene is TRBJ2-3, the V gene TRBV5-5, with D possibly matching TRBD1 (6 bases). Per germline, CDR1 SGHKS and CDR2 YYEKEE (reference sequence). V lost 0 bases and J lost 2, with 16 bases in between. The CDR3 contains 17 residues. The CDR3 sequence: CASSLDSGTHNTDTQYF. The CDR3 coding sequence is TGTGCCAGCAGCTTGGACTCCGGGACACACAACACAGATACGCAGTATTTT.

The genes are TRBV2 and TRBJ2-7; 9 bases line up with TRBD1. V was pared by 4 bases and J by 3 bases, with 7 bases of the junction left unmatched. Germline V lookup: CDR1 SNHLY, CDR2 FYNNEI. The CDR3 is 15 amino acids. This CDR3 reads CASSGDRAINYEQYF. The CDR3, as DNA: TGTGCCAGCAGTGGGGACAGGGCTATTAACTACGAGCAGTACTTC.

J is TRBJ2-3 and V is TRBV15; D may be TRBD2 (5 bases). This CDR3 spans 15 amino acids. Trimming cost V 0 bases and J 2 bases, with 9 bases left between them. Germline V gives CDR1 LNHNV, CDR2 YYDKDF (reference sequence). The CDR3 region is CATSREKRTTDTQYF. CDR3 in DNA: TGTGCCACCAGCAGAGAGAAGCGGACCACAGATACGCAGTATTTT.

The chain joins TRBV5-1 to TRBJ2-1; TRBD2 aligns across 8 bases. The CDR3 extends over 16 amino acids. Trimming took 4 bases from V and 2 from J; bases not matched to a gene: 8. Germline V lookup: CDR1 SGHRS, CDR2 YFSETQ. CDR3 DNA sequence: TGCGCCAGCAGCCAAACGAGCGGGAGCACCTACAATGAGCAGTTCTTC. This translates into CASSQTSGSTYNEQFF.

This chain joins TRBV2 and TRBJ1-5; 8 nucleotides agree with TRBD1. V was clipped by 5 bases and J by 5 bases; unmatched bases: 8. CDR1 and CDR2 (germline): SNHLY, FYNNEI. This CDR3 comprises 15 residues. The CDR3 DNA follows: TGTGCCAGCAGTCGAGAAACCAGGGGGCATCAGCCCCAGCATTTT. Residues: CASSRETRGHQPQHF. Based on the CDR3 plus reference TRBV2 and TRBJ1-5, the full variable domain is EPEVTQTPSHQVTQMGQEVILRCVPISNHLYFYWYRQILGQKVEFLVSFYNNEISEKSEIFDDQFSVERPDGSNFTLKIRSTKLEDSAMYFCASSRETRGHQPQHFGDGTRLSIL.

The chain has TRBV5-1 and TRBJ2-7; 7 bases are a match to TRBD1. The CDR3 totals 17 residues. Germline V gene lookup returns CDR1 SGHRS and CDR2 YFSETQ. After removal of 4 bases from V and 3 bases from J, the junction contained 16 bases not matched to a gene. CDR3 loop: CASSPPRQGVNFYEQYF. In DNA form, the CDR3 reads TGCGCCAGCAGCCCCCCTAGACAGGGAGTTAACTTCTACGAGCAGTACTTC. Based on the CDR3 plus reference TRBV5-1 and TRBJ2-7, the full variable domain is KAGVTQTPRYLIKTRGQQVTLSCSPISGHRSVSWYQQTPGQGLQFLFEYFSETQRNKGNFPGRFSGRQFSNSRSEMNVSTLELGDSALYLCASSPPRQGVNFYEQYFGPGTRLTVT.

V usage is TRBV19 and J usage is TRBJ2-1; 9 bases match TRBD2. V shed 5 bases and J 4 bases; nucleotides not matched to a gene: 9. The CDR3 is 16 residues long. Germline V CDR1 and CDR2: LNHDA, SQIVND (reference sequence). The CDR3 bases are TGTGCCAGTAGTTCCCGGGTTAGCGGGAGTTACAATGAGCAGTTCTTC. This gives the protein CASSSRVSGSYNEQFF.

This clone appeared once. The chain uses TRBV16 and TRBJ2-2; 7 bases align to TRBD1. From germline, CDR1 is KGHSY and CDR2 FQNENV. The CDR3 sequence is 15 residues long. With V trimmed by 3 bases and J by 4 bases, 5 bases remained unmatched. CDR3 DNA sequence: TGTGCCAGCAGCCACCAGGGGGAGAGCACCGGGGAGCTGTTTTTT. As protein: CASSHQGESTGELFF.

The CDR3 sequence is CASMKRGHTDTQYF. CDR3 nucleotides: TGTGCCAGTATGAAGCGGGGACACACAGATACGCAGTATTTT. The V and J genes are TRBV19 and TRBJ2-3, with a tentative D call TRBD2 (7 bases). This CDR3 has 14 residues. Trimming shortened V by 7 bases and J by 2 bases, and 13 bases separated the two germline ends. Germline assignment: CDR1 LNHDA and CDR2 SQIVND (reference sequence). The whole variable domain, filled in from reference TRBV19 and TRBJ2-3, reads DGGITQSPKYLFRKEGQNVTLSCEQNLNHDAMYWYRQDPGQGLRLIYYSQIVNDFQKGDIAEGYSVSREKKESFPLTVTSAQKNPTAFYLCASMKRGHTDTQYFGPGTRLTVL.

In this sample, this clone turned up a few times. The chain is built from TRBV29-1 and TRBJ1-4; tentative D call: TRBD1 (6 bases). V shed 1 base and J shed 6 bases, with 9 bases lying between them. The CDR3 loop spans 13 amino acids. The V gene's germline CDR1 is SQVTM and CDR2 ANQGSEA. Here the CDR3 DNA reads TGCAGCGTTGAAGGAGCAGGGGATGAAAAACTGTTTTTT. Encoded protein: CSVEGAGDEKLFF.

The chain recombines TRBV11-1 with TRBJ1-5; D might be TRBD1 (5 bases). The CDR3 length is 15 residues. Per germline, CDR1 SGHAT and CDR2 FQDESV (reference sequence). With 1 base removed from V and 7 bases from J, the gap between germline ends came to 14 bases. CDR3 sequence reads: CASSLGRQGGQPQHF. CDR3 bases: TGTGCCAGCAGCTTAGGGCGGCAGGGAGGCCAGCCCCAGCATTTT. The whole variable domain, filled in from reference TRBV11-1 and TRBJ1-5, reads EAEVAQSPRYKITEKSQAVAFWCDPISGHATLYWYRQILGQGPELLVQFQDESVVDDSQLPKDRFSAERLKGVDSTLKIQPAELGDSAMYLCASSLGRQGGQPQHFGDGTRLSIL.

This sequence joins TRBV30 and TRBJ1-1, with TRBD1 identical over 8 bases. The ends lost 4 bases at V and 11 bases at J; junction bases unmatched: 6. CDR1 GTSNPN and CDR2 SVGIG come from the germline V gene (reference sequence). This CDR3 region has 11 residues. The CDR3 protein is CAWNRGTTAFF. Here the CDR3 DNA reads TGTGCCTGGAACAGGGGGACTACGGCTTTCTTT.

V is TRBV7-6 and J is TRBJ2-7, with TRBD2 matching 11 bases. The trim removed 5 bases at V and 3 bases at J, leaving 12 bases unmatched. The germline V gene has CDR1 SGHVS and CDR2 FNYEAQ. This CDR3 comprises 17 residues. The CDR3 loop is CASSTEGLAGGYYEQYF. The CDR3 DNA reads TGTGCCAGCAGCACCGAAGGACTAGCGGGCGGCTACTACGAGCAGTACTTC.

The chain is built from TRBV10-1 and TRBJ2-1, with TRBD1 identical over 7 bases. The CDR3 extends over 13 amino acids. J lost 4 bases, V lost 4 bases, and 1 base had no gene match. CDR1 and CDR2 from the germline V gene are WNHNN and SYGVQD (reference sequence). The CDR3 region is CASSGDRYNEQFF. The CDR3 DNA sequence: TGCGCCAGCAGTGGGGACAGATACAATGAGCAGTTCTTC.

The genes are TRBV5-6 and TRBJ1-1; tentative D call: TRBD1 (6 bases). Germline V CDR1 and CDR2: SGHDT, YYEEEE. V was trimmed by 5 bases and J by 6 bases, leaving 14 bases between them. There are 13 residues in the CDR3. DNA for the CDR3: TGTGCCAGCAGTCCCTCGGGGGGCTCTGAAGCTTTCTTT. Translated, it gives CASSPSGGSEAFF.

The rearrangement joins TRBV18 to TRBJ1-1; possibly TRBD1 for D (5 bases). Trimming took off 0 bases at V and 6 bases at J, with 8 bases between the two ends. The CDR3 extends over 13 amino acids. Germline V lookup: CDR1 KGHSH, CDR2 LQKENI. In nucleotides, the CDR3 is TGTGCCAGCTCACCACCTAGACAGTCTGAAGCTTTCTTT. Translating it yields CASSPPRQSEAFF.

This chain links TRBV6-5 with TRBJ2-1; D perhaps matches TRBD2 (7 bases). V shed 3 bases and J shed 7 bases, with 19 bases lying between them. The CDR3 runs to 16 residues. CDR1 and CDR2 (germline): MNHEY, SVGAGI. CDR3 in DNA: TGTGCCAGCAGTTATGGGAGGGGGAGCAATGCAAATGAGCAGTTCTTC. This gives the protein CASSYGRGSNANEQFF.

V is TRBV6-6 and J is TRBJ2-1, with D possibly matching TRBD2 (6 bases). The CDR3 runs 13 residues. CDR1 and CDR2 from the germline V gene are MNHNY and SVGAGI (reference sequence). The V end lost 0 bases, the J end lost 15 bases, and 15 bases lay between the germline ends. CDR3 protein: CASSYSPGGAWFF. CDR3 coding DNA: TGTGCCAGCAGTTACTCCCCCGGGGGTGCTTGGTTCTTC.

The chain recombines TRBV15 with TRBJ2-2; no clear D gene. V lost 11 bases and J 4 bases, leaving 8 bases between the germline ends. Germline lookup yields CDR1 LNHNV and CDR2 YYDKDF (reference sequence). The CDR3 sequence is 11 residues long. In DNA, the CDR3 is TGTGCCTCGAAGAGCACCGGGGAGCTGTTTTTT. It yields the protein CASKSTGELFF. Full variable domain (remainder filled in from reference TRBV15 and TRBJ2-2): DAMVIQNPRYQVTQFGKPVTLSCSQTLNHNVMYWYQQKSSQAPKLLFHYYDKDFNNEADTPDNFQSRRPNTSFCFLDIRSPGLGDTAMYLCASKSTGELFFGEGSRLTVL.

As for this clone: Other DNA sequences in this sample translate to the same CDR3. The chain carries TRBV25-1 and TRBJ1-2; D not resolved. The CDR3 spans 12 residues. The ends were cut back, 1 base at V and 4 bases at J, with 4 bases in the middle. Looked up from germline, CDR1 is MGHDK and CDR2 is SYGVNS. DNA for the CDR3: TGTGCCAGCAGTGAATCCCGCTATGGCTACACCTTC. This codes for CASSESRYGYTF.

The genes are TRBV6-1 and TRBJ1-4; TRBD1 agrees at 9 bases. This CDR3 contains 15 residues. V dropped 3 bases and J dropped 7; count of bases not matched to a gene: 6. Germline lookup yields CDR1 MNHNS and CDR2 SASEGT. CDR3 protein: CASSEGGQGFEKLFF. CDR3 DNA: TGTGCCAGCAGTGAGGGGGGACAGGGATTTGAAAAACTGTTTTTT.